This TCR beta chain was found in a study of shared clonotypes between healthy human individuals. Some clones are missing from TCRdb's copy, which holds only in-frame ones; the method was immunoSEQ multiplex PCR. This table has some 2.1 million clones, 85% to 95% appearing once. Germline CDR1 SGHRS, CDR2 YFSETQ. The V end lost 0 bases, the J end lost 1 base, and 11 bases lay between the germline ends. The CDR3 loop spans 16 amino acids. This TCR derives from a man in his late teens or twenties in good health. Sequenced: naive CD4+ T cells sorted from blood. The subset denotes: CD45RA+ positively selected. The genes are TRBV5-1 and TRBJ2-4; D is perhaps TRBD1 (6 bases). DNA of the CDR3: TGCGCCAGCAGCTTGGGTCCTGACAGGGCCAAAAACATTCAGTACTTC. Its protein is CASSLGPDRAKNIQYF.